This TCR beta chain was retrieved from a study of blood T cell repertoires in COVID-19. As originally analysed: For nucleated cells, counts were estimated from reference gene primer amplification. The protocol was immunoSEQ multiplex PCR, while the TCRdb copy is restricted to in-frame clones and leaves out a portion. For V, J and clone size, that table is used; D and trimming come from the DNA. The table shows over 75,000 clones, with more than 65% occurring only once. The CDR3 spans 15 residues. CDR1 and CDR2 (germline): MDHEN, SYDVKM. The V end lost 1 base, the J end lost 6 bases, and 12 bases lay between the germline ends.

This chain uses TRBV28 with TRBJ1-4, with D maybe TRBD1 (6 bases). Sample: peripheral blood. The origin of this receptor is a human donor in a cohort sampled during active COVID-19. The CDR3, as DNA: TGTGCCAGCAGTTTATCAGGGGTATTGTATGAAAAACTGTTTTTT. Translation: CASSLSGVLYEKLFF.